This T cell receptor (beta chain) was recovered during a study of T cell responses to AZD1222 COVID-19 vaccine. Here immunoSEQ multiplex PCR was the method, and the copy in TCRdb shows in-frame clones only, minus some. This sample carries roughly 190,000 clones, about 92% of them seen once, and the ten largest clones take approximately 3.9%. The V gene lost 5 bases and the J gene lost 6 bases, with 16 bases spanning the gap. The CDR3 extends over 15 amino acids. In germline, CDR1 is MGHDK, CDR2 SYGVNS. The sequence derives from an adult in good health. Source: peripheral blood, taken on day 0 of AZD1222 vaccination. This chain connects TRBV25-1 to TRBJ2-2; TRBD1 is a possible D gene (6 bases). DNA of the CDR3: TGTGCCAGCAGTAGACCAGGGGTGGGGGCCGGGGAGCTGTTTTTT. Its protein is CASSRPGVGAGELFF.